The sequence of this T cell receptor (beta chain) was determined in a study of T cells after yellow fever vaccination. Comment on this clonotype: Its antigen is as yet unknown.

In making TCR cDNA, 5'RACE template switching added a universal primer site and UMIs to it. In TCRdb, the 5' RACE reads were re-called with MiXCR into one record per CDR3 protein. The profile shows about 150,000 distinct CDR3 sequences, about 6% of them singletons. CDR1 and CDR2 (germline): GTSNPN, SVGIG (reference sequence). This CDR3 region has 13 residues. The ends were cut back, 0 bases at V and 4 bases at J, with 6 bases in the middle. Whole-study results and caveats: After the booster, over 95% of CD4 and more than 85% of CD8 primary-response clones were re-detected. The appearance of a small share of clonotypes in both CD4 and CD8 compartments was observed.

The TCR comes from a man between 18 and 35 years old who received the YFV17D yellow fever vaccine. The genes are TRBV30 and TRBJ1-4; D not certain. The source was CD4+ T cells sorted from PBMCs, collected on the day of the first yellow fever vaccination. This CDR3 is CAWSVGLNEKLFF. The CDR3, as DNA: TGTGCCTGGAGTGTAGGACTTAATGAAAAACTGTTTTTT. Together with reference TRBV30 and TRBJ1-4, the CDR3 gives the full variable domain: SQTIHQWPATLVQPVGSPLSLECTVEGTSNPNLYWYRQAAGRGLQLLFYSVGIGQISSEVPQNLSASRPQDRQFILSSKKLLLSDSGFYLCAWSVGLNEKLFFGSGTQLSVL.